This entry concerns a single TCR beta chain. Its antigen remains unidentified. No much larger clone is present one base from it, and per-base qualities are unavailable. Clipping removes 4 bases from V and 0 bases from J, with 17 as the unmatched junction base count. The CDR3 covers 18 residues, taking in both the cysteine and the phenylalanine. Only the CDR3 part of the read is kept: 54 bases, read in frame from the first base. From the germline V gene, CDR1 is SQVTM and CDR2 is ANQGSEA. This sample is part of a study of CD8 T cells in Susac syndrome (dated by TCRdb to between 2018 and 2020). Regarding the complete study: Repertoire sequencing was used to test whether CD8+ T cell activation and differentiation in Susac syndrome was antigen driven.

Peripheral blood CD8+ and CD4+ T cells from healthy donors, Susac syndrome patients and multiple sclerosis patients were profiled by high-throughput TCR beta sequencing. Multiple sclerosis controls were treatment-naive patients with stable or active relapsing-remitting disease fulfilling revised McDonald criteria. CD8+ TEMRA cells were enriched by FACS, while bulk CD8+ and CD4+ T cells were purified by magnetic negative isolation. Blood was drawn into EDTA tubes, processed within 24 hours, and PBMCs were isolated by density gradient centrifugation. PBMCs destined for TCR sequencing were cryopreserved in liquid nitrogen and later thawed in a 37 °C water bath. A purity of at least 90% was achieved for sorted or isolated CD4+, CD8+ and CD8+ TEMRA cells. RNA was extracted using the RNeasy kit, and roughly 0.5 to 1 ug of the RNA was reverse transcribed with random hexamers. The immunoSEQ multiplex PCR assay, which covers 54 Vbeta and 13 Jbeta segments, was used to amplify TCR beta CDR3 regions. To correct PCR amplification bias, a synthetic template baseline was used for both primer optimization and computational correction. The study's processing was this. Only productive sequences were kept, with reads annotated to V, D and J genes according to IMGT and analyzed in immunoSEQ Analyzer. Clonality was computed as one minus Shannon entropy normalized by log2 of the number of productive unique sequences. For each patient and control, public and private clones were evaluated among the 100 most prevalent clones. Susac-specific clones were defined as absent from healthy and MS cohorts, around 980 published viral clones and other ImmuneACCESS disease sequences. TCRdb ran its own pipeline on the public reads, namely fastp trimming at Q25 and MiXCR clone calling, and kept in-frame beta chains. CDR3 protein duplicates are merged, each entry listing the most common genes and DNA. None of the V and J calls come from the authors' own analysis; TCRdb made them. This sample holds about 210,000 distinct CDR3 sequences; roughly 96% were observed only once. The top ten constitute roughly 0.1% of the sample.

What the research found in general, with its limitations: The study acknowledged that relatively few individuals were included in the TCR sequencing and HLA analysis.

The TCR sequence derives from a human donor with multiple sclerosis. Sequenced sample: CD4+ T cells from PBMCs. This receptor chain uses TRBV29-1 and TRBJ1-2; 7 bases in the middle match TRBD1. DNA sequence: TGCAGCGTTGTATCAAACTACGGGACAGAATCAGCTAACTATGGCTACACCTTC. Translation gives CSVVSNYGTESANYGYTF.